One sample yielded the 31 T cell receptor beta chains listed below, sequenced in a study of blood T cell repertoires in COVID-19. Profiled with immunoSEQ multiplex PCR; TCRdb holds only in-frame clones, not every one. The table records about 300,000 clones, around 87% of them present only once. Sample: PBMCs or T cells enriched from blood (not recorded which). These receptors were obtained from a woman under 30 with acute COVID-19.

The J gene is TRBJ2-7, the V gene TRBV23-1; D is unresolved. TRBV23-1 is recorded as an ORF, its role being uncertain. V lost 2 bases and J 4 bases, leaving 12 bases between the germline ends. The CDR3 covers 14 residues. This CDR3 is CASSQVTFRYEQYF. The CDR3 coding sequence is TGCGCCAGCAGTCAAGTCACTTTCAGGTACGAGCAGTACTTC.

The V and J genes are TRBV3-1 (or the pseudogene TRBV3-2) and TRBJ2-2; D is perhaps TRBD1 (5 bases). The germline V and J ends were trimmed by 0 bases and 6 bases, with 20 bases remaining between them. CDR1 is LGHDT, CDR2 YNNKEL, per germline (reference sequence). CDR3 length equals 18 residues. This chain's CDR3 is CASSQDGKSRRVAGELFF. The CDR3 nucleotides read TGTGCCAGCAGCCAAGATGGAAAGTCGCGCAGGGTAGCCGGGGAGCTGTTTTTT.

Concerning this clone itself: The same CDR3 arises from other DNA sequences in this sample as well. The chain employs TRBV5-1 and TRBJ2-1; 12 positions agree with TRBD2. The V gene's germline CDR1 is SGHRS and CDR2 YFSETQ. The J segment lost 4 bases and the V segment lost 4 bases, leaving 6 bases of the junction unmatched. This CDR3 has 16 amino acids. The CDR3 is CASSPRTSGIYNEQFF. The CDR3 DNA follows: TGCGCCAGCAGCCCCCGGACTAGCGGGATTTACAATGAGCAGTTCTTC.

The rearrangement uses TRBV28 and TRBJ1-2; 12 bases agree with TRBD1. This CDR3 has 15 amino acids. The V segment lost 5 bases and the J segment 3 bases; nucleotides outside the gene matches: 4. Germline values: CDR1 MDHEN, CDR2 SYDVKM. Here the CDR3 DNA reads TGTGCCAGCAGTGGGGGACAGGGGGCGGACTATGGCTACACCTTC. Its translation: CASSGGQGADYGYTF.

The V and J genes are TRBV2 and TRBJ2-3; a weak D match, TRBD2 (6 bases). Trimming left V 2 bases short and J 0 bases short, with 9 bases between. The CDR3 is 15 residues long. Per the germline V gene, CDR1 is SNHLY and CDR2 is FYNNEI. CDR3 DNA sequence: TGTGCCAGCAGTGAACGGGAGCTTAGCACAGATACGCAGTATTTT. It encodes CASSERELSTDTQYF.

The chain combines TRBV4-2 with TRBJ2-3; TRBD2 matches at 12 bases. Germline V gene data show CDR1 as LGHNA and CDR2 as YNFKEQ. CDR3 length: 18 amino acids. V lost 3 bases, J lost 3 bases, and 10 bases stayed unmatched. The CDR3 sequence is CASSQRLTSGSGTDTQYF. As DNA, the CDR3 is TGTGCCAGCAGCCAGCGCCTGACTAGCGGGAGTGGGACAGATACGCAGTATTTT.

The V gene is TRBV6-1, the J gene TRBJ2-2; perhaps TRBD1 as D (5 bases). Trimming took off 2 bases at V and 0 bases at J, with 10 bases between the two ends. The germline gives CDR1 MNHNS, CDR2 SASEGT. The CDR3 runs to 16 residues. The CDR3 DNA reads TGTGCCAGCAGTGAACGGACACTCTCGAACACCGGGGAGCTGTTTTTT. Translating gives CASSERTLSNTGELFF.

The count of this clone is one. V gene TRBV19 combines with J gene TRBJ1-4, with a tentative D call TRBD1 (6 bases). This CDR3 comprises 14 residues. Trimming removed 3 bases from V and 8 bases from J, with 13 bases in between. Germline CDR1 reads LNHDA; CDR2 reads SQIVND (reference sequence). Here the CDR3 DNA reads TGTGCCAGTAGTATCCGGGTCAGGGGAGAAAAACTGTTTTTT. Translated, it gives CASSIRVRGEKLFF.

This rearrangement joins TRBV27 to TRBJ2-7, with 8 bases aligning to TRBD1. CDR1 is MNHEY and CDR2 is SMNVEV in the germline V gene (reference sequence). CDR3 length equals 15 residues. Germline trimming cut 1 base from V and 6 bases from J; bases unmatched to any gene: 8. For the CDR3, the DNA is TGTGCCAGCAGTTTATATATCGACAGGGGAGGCGAGCAGTACTTC. The encoded protein is CASSLYIDRGGEQYF.

V gene TRBV5-1 combines with J gene TRBJ1-1; D remains ambiguous. Trimming cost V 0 bases and J 5 bases, with 11 bases left between them. Germline CDR1 and CDR2: SGHRS and YFSETQ. This CDR3 is 14 amino acids long. CDR3 DNA: TGCGCCAGCAGCTTGGAAGGGAGTCGGACTGAAGCTTTCTTT. This encodes CASSLEGSRTEAFF.

This clone was observed a single time. This chain links TRBV28 with TRBJ1-2; TRBD1 might be the D (5 bases). Trimming shortened V by 4 bases and J by 5 bases, and 14 bases separated the two germline ends. The V gene's germline CDR1 is MDHEN and CDR2 SYDVKM. This CDR3 is built from 14 residues. CDR3 coding DNA: TGTGCCAGCAGTTCCCTTCCCCGGGGGTATGGCTACACCTTC. Translating gives CASSSLPRGYGYTF.

The chain combines TRBV2 with TRBJ2-2, with 9 nucleotides matching TRBD2. The CDR3 covers 15 residues. Germline loops: CDR1 SNHLY, CDR2 FYNNEI. V trimming: 6 bases; J trimming: 6 bases; junction bases outside the gene matches: 8. DNA of the CDR3: TGTGCCAGCAGCGAGGGACTAGCCTTCGCCGGGGAGCTGTTTTTT. Its protein is CASSEGLAFAGELFF. Variable domain in full (rest from reference TRBV2 and TRBJ2-2): EPEVTQTPSHQVTQMGQEVILRCVPISNHLYFYWYRQILGQKVEFLVSFYNNEISEKSEIFDDQFSVERPDGSNFTLKIRSTKLEDSAMYFCASSEGLAFAGELFFGEGSRLTVL.

The V gene is TRBV11-3, the J gene TRBJ1-2; 7 nucleotides agree with TRBD1. This CDR3 comprises 12 residues. The J segment lost 6 bases and the V segment lost 4 bases, leaving 2 bases of the junction unmatched. Germline V gene sequence: CDR1 SGHNT, CDR2 YENEEA. In nucleotides, the CDR3 is TGTGCCAGCAGCTCGGGACAGCATGGCTACACCTTC. It encodes CASSSGQHGYTF.

The chain combines TRBV12-5 with TRBJ2-2; D may be TRBD2 (6 bases). This CDR3 spans 17 amino acids. CDR1 and CDR2 from the germline V gene are LGHNT and FRNRAP. Trimming removed 3 bases at V and 1 base at J, with 15 bases between. The CDR3 here is CASGFTLSGVNTGELFF. DNA for the CDR3: TGTGCTAGTGGTTTCACGCTATCGGGGGTGAACACCGGGGAGCTGTTTTTT.

The sample holds one count of this clone. V gene TRBV21-1 combines with J gene TRBJ2-2; the D segment call TRBD2 is taken from the table without a DNA check. TRBV21-1 is a documented pseudogene. The CDR3 spans 18 residues. The CDR3 DNA sequence: TGTGCCAGCAGCAAAGGGACTAGCGGGAGGGATTGCACCGGGGAGCTGTTTTTT. Translating gives CASSKGTSGRDCTGELFF.

The rearrangement links TRBV9 to TRBJ2-1; 8 bases agree with TRBD2. The CDR3 is made up of 19 amino acids. J was trimmed by 8 bases and V by 4 bases; bases with no gene match: 23. Looked up from germline, CDR1 is SGDLS and CDR2 is YYNGEE. The CDR3 is CASSTQAGEMGLGSHEQFF. The CDR3 DNA is TGTGCCAGCAGCACCCAAGCGGGAGAAATGGGTTTAGGTTCTCATGAGCAGTTCTTC.

The chain carries TRBV5-6 and TRBJ2-7; 8 bases agree with TRBD1. Germline CDR1 reads SGHDT; CDR2 reads YYEEEE. J lost 4 bases, V lost 3 bases, and 9 bases had no gene match. There are 15 residues in the CDR3. The CDR3 sequence is CASSSPGQGGYEQYF. The CDR3 DNA follows: TGTGCCAGCAGCTCCCCTGGACAGGGTGGGTACGAGCAGTACTTC.

V and J are TRBV6-5 and TRBJ2-7; D call uncertain. The CDR3 sequence is 14 residues long. The V gene's germline CDR1 is MNHEY and CDR2 SVGAGI. V was pared by 2 bases and J by 3 bases, with 11 bases between. Here the CDR3 DNA reads TGTGCCAGCAGTTACGGGCAGACCCACTACGAGCAGTACTTC. Amino acid sequence: CASSYGQTHYEQYF.

The CDR3 DNA reads TGTGCCAGCAGCTTGGGGACAGCGCTTAATGAAAAACTGTTTTTT. Amino acids: CASSLGTALNEKLFF. The chain links TRBV5-8 to TRBJ1-4; D might be TRBD1 (6 bases). The CDR3 contains 15 residues. CDR1 is SGHTS, CDR2 YDEGEE, per germline. The V end lost 0 bases, the J end lost 4 bases, and 10 bases lay between the germline ends. Variable domain in full (rest from reference TRBV5-8 and TRBJ1-4): EAGVTQSPTHLIKTRGQQATLRCSPISGHTSVYWYQQALGLGLQFLLWYDEGEERNRGNFPPRFSGRQFPNYSSELNVNALELEDSALYLCASSLGTALNEKLFFGSGTQLSVL.

The chain couples TRBV6-5 to TRBJ2-5; D is ambiguous. Trimming removed 5 bases from V and 1 base from J, with 14 bases in between. Germline CDR1 MNHEY, CDR2 SVGAGI. There are 15 residues in the CDR3. The DNA of the CDR3 is TGTGCCAGCAGTCTACACCCGACACCCCAAGAGACCCAGTACTTC. Amino acids: CASSLHPTPQETQYF.

The chain links TRBV19 to TRBJ1-4; D is unresolved. V was pared by 4 bases and J by 1 base, with 4 bases between. This CDR3 contains 13 residues. Germline-derived CDR1 and CDR2 are LNHDA and SQIVND (reference sequence). CDR3 in amino acids: CASSRGTNEKLFF. CDR3 coding DNA: TGTGCCAGTAGTAGAGGAACTAATGAAAAACTGTTTTTT.

This clone was seen just once. The CDR3 DNA sequence: TGTGCCAGCAGTTTTCGGTCACTCCCCAATCAGCCCCAGCATTTT. It encodes CASSFRSLPNQPQHF. The chain joins TRBV28 to TRBJ1-5, with D uncertain. V was cut by 3 bases and J by 3 bases, with 12 bases left in between. CDR3 length equals 15 residues. Germline CDR1 MDHEN, CDR2 SYDVKM.

The rearrangement links TRBV28 to TRBJ1-5; no reliable D call. The CDR3 sequence is 13 residues long. CDR1 MDHEN and CDR2 SYDVKM come from the germline V gene. Between the trimmed V and J ends, which lost 8 bases and 4 bases, there was a span of 12 bases. CDR3 amino acids: CASGEGFNQPQHF. Here the CDR3 DNA reads TGTGCCAGCGGGGAGGGATTTAATCAGCCCCAGCATTTT.

This chain connects TRBV7-6 to TRBJ1-3; D gene ambiguous. Germline lookup yields CDR1 SGHVS and CDR2 FNYEAQ. V dropped 0 bases and J dropped 5 bases, with 11 bases sitting between them. This CDR3 is built from 15 residues. The CDR3 is CASSLAQGARNTIYF. CDR3 nucleotides: TGTGCCAGCAGCTTAGCGCAAGGAGCAAGAAACACCATATATTTT.

Only a few counts were recorded for this clone. J is TRBJ2-7 and V is TRBV11-2; D might be TRBD1 (6 bases). Germline lookup yields CDR1 SGHAT and CDR2 FQNNGV. The CDR3 covers 15 residues. V lost 2 bases, J lost 0 bases, and 11 bases lay in between. The CDR3 spells CASSLRRTVSYEQYF. As DNA, the CDR3 is TGTGCCAGCAGCTTACGGCGGACAGTCTCCTACGAGCAGTACTTC.

The gene calls are TRBV5-1 and TRBJ2-3, with TRBD1 matching over 10 bases. This CDR3 spans 15 amino acids. Germline V lookup: CDR1 SGHRS, CDR2 YFSETQ. Trimming took 6 bases from V and 3 from J; bases not matched to a gene: 7. Here the CDR3 DNA reads TGCGCCAGCATTTCAGACAGGGGGCGTACAGATACGCAGTATTTT. Translated: CASISDRGRTDTQYF.

V usage is TRBV27 and J usage is TRBJ1-2; D remains unclear. Germline V gene data show CDR1 as MNHEY and CDR2 as SMNVEV (reference sequence). The CDR3 contains 15 residues. V was pared by 5 bases and J by 4 bases, with 17 bases between. CDR3 sequence: CASSASRQDRYGYTF. In DNA form, the CDR3 reads TGTGCCAGCAGTGCTAGCCGCCAGGACCGCTATGGCTACACCTTC.

The rearrangement uses TRBV28 and TRBJ1-4; D ambiguous. In germline, CDR1 is MDHEN, CDR2 SYDVKM. V was clipped by 3 bases and J by 4 bases, with 12 bases between them. The CDR3 loop spans 15 amino acids. Written as DNA, the CDR3 is TGTGCCAGCAGTTTTGATGGCCCCTTTAATGAAAAACTGTTTTTT. Residues: CASSFDGPFNEKLFF.

This clone was observed once. In nucleotides, the CDR3 is TGTGCCAGCAGTTTGCACCTCTTGACGGGTAGGCTGGGTAGCAATCAGCCCCAGCATTTT. Protein sequence: CASSLHLLTGRLGSNQPQHF. This chain links TRBV28 with TRBJ1-5; no definite D call. The length of the CDR3 is 20 residues. Germline V gives CDR1 MDHEN, CDR2 SYDVKM. With 3 bases removed from V and 0 bases from J, the gap between germline ends came to 24 bases.

CDR3 protein: CASSLLSTGVYGYTF. The CDR3 nucleotides are TGTGCCAGCAGCTTATTGTCGACAGGGGTCTATGGCTACACCTTC. The chain recombines TRBV7-6 with TRBJ1-2, with TRBD1 matching over 8 bases. The CDR3 is 15 amino acids. Germline values: CDR1 SGHVS, CDR2 FNYEAQ. Trimming at V came to 2 bases and at J to 4 bases, leaving 6 bases not matched to a gene.

The V and J genes are TRBV4-1 and TRBJ2-7; no reliable D call. Germline V gene sequence: CDR1 MGHRA, CDR2 YSYEKL. Deletions cut 3 bases from V and 0 bases from J, with 6 bases between. The CDR3 sequence is 13 residues long. The CDR3 sequence is CASSHDSSYEQYF. CDR3 coding DNA: TGCGCCAGCAGCCACGACTCCTCCTACGAGCAGTACTTC.